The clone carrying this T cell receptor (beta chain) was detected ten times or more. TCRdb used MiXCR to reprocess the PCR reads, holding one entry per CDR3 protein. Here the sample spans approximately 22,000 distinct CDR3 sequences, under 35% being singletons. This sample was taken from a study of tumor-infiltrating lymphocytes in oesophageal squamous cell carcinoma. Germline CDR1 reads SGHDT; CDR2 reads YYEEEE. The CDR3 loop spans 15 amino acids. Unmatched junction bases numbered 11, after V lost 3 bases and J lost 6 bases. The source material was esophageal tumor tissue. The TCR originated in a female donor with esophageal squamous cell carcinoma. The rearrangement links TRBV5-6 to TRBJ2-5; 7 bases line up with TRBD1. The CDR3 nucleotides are TGTGCCAGCAGCTCCTTCGGGACAGTGGATAAGACCCAGTACTTC. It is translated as CASSSFGTVDKTQYF.